This T cell receptor beta chain was recovered during a study of blood T cell repertoires in COVID-19. Study information: Acute-phase and convalescent COVID-19 samples originated in the United States, Italy and Spain.

Per the original methods: How many nucleated cells were present was estimated from reference gene primer amplification. The method was immunoSEQ multiplex PCR; TCRdb's version includes in-frame clones alone and lacks a portion of them. That table gives V, J and clone size, and the DNA gave D and trimming. This table holds roughly 250,000 clones, 85% to 95% found once. The trim removed 1 base at V and 3 bases at J, leaving 6 bases unmatched. Germline V gives CDR1 SQVTM, CDR2 ANQGSEA. This CDR3 spans 17 amino acids. Sequences were obtained from peripheral blood. The receptor was derived from a man younger than 45 with COVID-19, enrolled during active disease. V usage is TRBV29-1 and J usage is TRBJ1-4, with 12 bases identical to TRBD1. The CDR3 reads CSVEGGTGGASNEKLFF. In nucleotides, the CDR3 is TGCAGCGTTGAAGGGGGGACAGGGGGCGCTTCTAATGAAAAACTGTTTTTT.